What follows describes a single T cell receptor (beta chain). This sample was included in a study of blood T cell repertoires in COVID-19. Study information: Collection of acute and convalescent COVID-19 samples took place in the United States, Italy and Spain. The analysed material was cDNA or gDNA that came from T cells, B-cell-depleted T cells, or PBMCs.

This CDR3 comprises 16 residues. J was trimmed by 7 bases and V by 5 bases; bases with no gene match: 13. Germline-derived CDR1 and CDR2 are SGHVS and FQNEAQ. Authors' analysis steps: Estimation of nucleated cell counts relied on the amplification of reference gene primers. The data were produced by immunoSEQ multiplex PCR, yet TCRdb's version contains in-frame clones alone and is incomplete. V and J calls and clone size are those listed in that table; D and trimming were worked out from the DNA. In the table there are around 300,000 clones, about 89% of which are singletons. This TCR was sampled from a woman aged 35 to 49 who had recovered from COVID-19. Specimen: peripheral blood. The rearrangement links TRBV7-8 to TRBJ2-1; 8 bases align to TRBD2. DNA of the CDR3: TGTGCCAGCAGCAAAACCGGGACTAGGAGGGGGAATGAGCAGTTCTTC. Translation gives CASSKTGTRRGNEQFF.